Presented here are 27 T cell receptor beta chains from one specimen sequenced in a study of human T cells and chemical hapten exposure. The sample's time point: patch test 2, 6 weeks after DPC sensitization. Treatment denoted: therapeutic diphenylcyclopropenone sensitization with weekly scalp DPC. MiXCR, run by TCRdb on the RACE reads, gives a single entry per CDR3 protein. The sample holds 110,000 to 150,000 distinct CDR3 sequences; around 11% are singletons and the top ten take about 1.4%. This specimen consisted of whole blood, obtained in connection with sensitization to the hapten diphenylcyclopropenone (DPC). The receptors were gathered from a woman between 45 and 60 years old with alopecia areata. Some clones in this sample may be carry-over from other donors' samples.

This clonotype has at least ten counts. The rearrangement joins TRBV29-1 to TRBJ2-5; D gene unclear. Trimming took 6 bases from V and 5 from J, leaving 10 bases between them. Germline V gives CDR1 SQVTM, CDR2 ANQGSEA. This CDR3 has 11 amino acids. This CDR3 reads CSVDGRETQYF. CDR3 DNA sequence: TGCAGCGTAGACGGACGGGAGACCCAGTACTTC.

This clonotype occurred a few times. The V and J genes are TRBV20-1 and TRBJ1-1; D not certain. Looked up from germline, CDR1 is DFQATT and CDR2 is SNEGSKA (reference sequence). The CDR3 runs to 12 residues. V shed 0 bases and J shed 10 bases, with 12 bases lying between them. Written as DNA, the CDR3 is TGCAGTGCTAGAGATCCCGGATTGGGAGCTTTCTTT. This encodes CSARDPGLGAFF.

The chain links TRBV29-1 to TRBJ2-1; D remains ambiguous. CDR3 length equals 13 residues. The ends were cut back, 7 bases at V and 0 bases at J, with 10 bases in the middle. CDR1 SQVTM and CDR2 ANQGSEA come from the germline V gene. The CDR3 DNA follows: TGCAGCGCCCGAACAAGCTCCTACAATGAGCAGTTCTTC. It translates to CSARTSSYNEQFF.

This clonotype was seen at least ten times. V is TRBV29-1 and J is TRBJ2-7; 11 bases agree with TRBD2. V lost 4 bases to trimming and J lost 7 bases; unmatched junction nucleotides: 3. CDR3 size: 12 residues. Germline-derived CDR1 and CDR2 are SQVTM and ANQGSEA. The CDR3 spells CSVGASGREQYF. The CDR3 nucleotides are TGCAGCGTTGGGGCTAGCGGGAGGGAGCAGTACTTC.

The rearrangement links TRBV12-5 to TRBJ1-3; D is ambiguous. The CDR3 sequence is 14 residues long. Trimming left V 1 base short and J 10 bases short, with 14 bases between. CDR1 and CDR2 from the germline V gene are LGHNT and FRNRAP. CDR3 DNA: TGTGCTAGTGGTTTGGACCGGGCTTCGGCGACCATATATTTT. Encoded protein: CASGLDRASATIYF.

As for this clonotype: The junction differs from germline at one of its ends, possibly a read error. The chain links TRBV7-3 to TRBJ2-2; 9 nucleotides align to TRBD1. This CDR3 has 15 residues. Germline CDR1 and CDR2: SGHTA and FQGTGA. The CDR3 DNA reads as TGTGCCGGCAGCTCAACAGGGGGCGCGGCCGGGGAGCTGTTTTTT. It specifies CAGSSTGGAAGELFF.

There are a few counts of this clonotype. The chain combines TRBV5-1 with TRBJ2-2; D is uncertain. CDR1 is SGHRS, CDR2 YFSETQ, per germline. This CDR3 spans 16 amino acids. Trimming removed 4 bases from V and 4 bases from J, with 17 bases in between. The chain's CDR3 is CASSEGWHLATGELFF. CDR3 nucleotide sequence: TGCGCCAGCAGCGAAGGCTGGCACCTGGCCACCGGGGAGCTGTTTTTT.

This clonotype has ten or more counts. The gene calls are TRBV13 and TRBJ2-1, with D possibly called TRBD1 or TRBD2 (5 bases each). CDR3 length: 15 amino acids. Germline V gene lookup returns CDR1 PRHDT and CDR2 FYEKMQ (reference sequence). V was pared by 3 bases and J by 3 bases, with 12 bases between. As DNA, the CDR3 is TGTGCCAGCAGCTTCCGGGACCCTGGCTACAATGAGCAGTTCTTC. Protein sequence: CASSFRDPGYNEQFF.

This chain joins TRBV28 and TRBJ2-7, with a tentative D call TRBD2 (5 bases). This CDR3 region has 12 residues. Germline CDR1 and CDR2: MDHEN and SYDVKM. V was shortened by 6 bases and J by 5 bases, with 11 bases between the two germline ends. CDR3 sequence: CASSQTRDEQYF. DNA for the CDR3: TGTGCCAGCAGCCAAACGCGGGACGAGCAGTACTTC.

In its sample, this clonotype was seen a few times. The chain combines TRBV6-4 with TRBJ1-2, with D perhaps TRBD1 (5 bases). The CDR3 runs 13 residues. Germline-derived CDR1 and CDR2 are MRHNA and SNTAGT. V was shortened by 5 bases and J by 1 base, with 8 bases between the two germline ends. DNA for the CDR3: TGTGCCAGCAGTAGGGGCAATAACTATGGCTACACCTTC. Translation: CASSRGNNYGYTF.

This clonotype appeared a single time. The chain carries TRBV6-2 or TRBV6-3 and TRBJ2-2; D possibly corresponds to TRBD1 (5 bases). The CDR3 is made up of 14 amino acids. The germline gives CDR1 MNHEY, CDR2 SVGEGT. V was shortened by 7 bases and J by 4 bases, with 13 bases between the two germline ends. The CDR3 nucleotides are TGTGCCAGCACCCCCCGACAGAGCACCGGGGAGCTGTTTTTT. Its protein product is CASTPRQSTGELFF.

This sequence joins TRBV5-1 and TRBJ1-4; D remains ambiguous. Trimming left V 2 bases short and J 1 base short, with 6 bases between. Germline-derived CDR1 and CDR2 are SGHRS and YFSETQ. The CDR3 contains 14 residues. CDR3 coding DNA: TGCGCCAGCAGCTTCGGAGAAACTAATGAAAAACTGTTTTTT. Translated: CASSFGETNEKLFF. The whole variable domain, filled in from reference TRBV5-1 and TRBJ1-4, reads KAGVTQTPRYLIKTRGQQVTLSCSPISGHRSVSWYQQTPGQGLQFLFEYFSETQRNKGNFPGRFSGRQFSNSRSEMNVSTLELGDSALYLCASSFGETNEKLFFGSGTQLSVL.

The chain couples TRBV6-2 or TRBV6-3 to TRBJ1-5, with a possible D match to TRBD1 (5 bases). Germline values: CDR1 MNHEY, CDR2 SVGEGT. V was pared by 0 bases and J by 1 base, with 7 bases between. The CDR3 contains 15 residues. CDR3 DNA sequence: TGTGCCAGCAGTTACTCCTGGGGGAGCAATCAGCCCCAGCATTTT. Amino acids: CASSYSWGSNQPQHF.

This clonotype was recorded many times. The rearrangement links TRBV11-2 to TRBJ2-7; no definite D call. V gave up 0 bases and J gave up 4 bases, with 19 bases separating them. The CDR3 has 17 amino acids. Germline-derived CDR1 and CDR2 are SGHAT and FQNNGV. In DNA, the CDR3 is TGTGCCAGCAGCTTAGATGGTCGGCGGTCGACTGCTTACGAGCAGTACTTC. Translated, it gives CASSLDGRRSTAYEQYF. Together with reference TRBV11-2 and TRBJ2-7, the CDR3 gives the full variable domain: EAGVAQSPRYKIIEKRQSVAFWCNPISGHATLYWYQQILGQGPKLLIQFQNNGVVDDSQLPKDRFSAERLKGVDSTLKIQPAKLEDSAVYLCASSLDGRRSTAYEQYFGPGTRLTVT.

Only a few counts were recorded for this clonotype. The chain couples TRBV7-3 to TRBJ2-7; TRBD1 matches 10 bases. The CDR3 totals 15 residues. V shed 0 bases and J 5 bases; nucleotides not matched to a gene: 4. CDR1 and CDR2 from the germline V gene are SGHTA and FQGTGA. CDR3 loop: CASSLTGTGADEQYF. CDR3 sequence (DNA): TGTGCCAGCAGCTTAACGGGGACAGGGGCAGACGAGCAGTACTTC. Full variable domain (outside the CDR3, taken from reference TRBV7-3 and TRBJ2-7): GAGVSQTPSNKVTEKGKYVELRCDPISGHTALYWYRQSLGQGPEFLIYFQGTGAADDSGLPNDRFFAVRPEGSVSTLKIQRTERGDSAVYLCASSLTGTGADEQYFGPGTRLTVT.

This chain links TRBV6-2 or TRBV6-3 with TRBJ2-1, with 13 bases lining up with TRBD2. Per the germline V gene, CDR1 is MNHEY and CDR2 is SVGEGT. The CDR3 has 19 amino acids. The junction had 14 bases not matched to a gene; V was cut back by 5 bases and J by 4 bases. CDR3 in amino acids: CASSATWTSGSVRYNEQFF. The CDR3 DNA is TGTGCCAGCAGTGCGACCTGGACTAGCGGGAGTGTAAGGTACAATGAGCAGTTCTTC.

This clonotype was observed a handful of times. CDR3 coding DNA: TGCAGTGCTGAAACCGGGACCCGAAACACTGAAGCTTTCTTT. Amino acid sequence: CSAETGTRNTEAFF. The J gene is TRBJ1-1, the V gene TRBV20-1, with D possibly being TRBD1 (5 bases). Germline CDR1 is DFQATT and CDR2 is SNEGSKA (reference sequence). V shed 5 bases and J shed 2 bases, with 15 bases lying between them. CDR3 length: 14 residues.

The chain recombines TRBV28 with TRBJ2-5; TRBD1 matches at 7 bases. V trimming: 2 bases; J trimming: 3 bases; junction bases outside the gene matches: 12. The CDR3 covers 17 residues. Germline V gene sequence: CDR1 MDHEN, CDR2 SYDVKM. The CDR3 nucleotides read TGTGCCAGCAGTTTAAGGCTGAAGGGGGCGCCGGAAGAGACCCAGTACTTC. This encodes CASSLRLKGAPEETQYF.

This clonotype was seen more than once but under ten times. The chain uses TRBV7-3 and TRBJ2-1, with 11 bases lining up with TRBD2. The CDR3 spans 15 residues. The J segment lost 6 bases and the V segment lost 4 bases, leaving 5 bases of the junction unmatched. Germline loops: CDR1 SGHTA, CDR2 FQGTGA. The CDR3, as DNA: TGTGCCAGCAGCTACCTAGCGGGAGGTGCCAATGAGCAGTTCTTC. This translates into CASSYLAGGANEQFF.

This clonotype turned up a few times. The chain recombines TRBV18 with TRBJ2-5; the D gene is possibly TRBD2 (5 bases). V lost 2 bases to trimming and J lost 5 bases, with 9 bases between them. This CDR3 is 13 amino acids long. The germline V gene encodes CDR1 KGHSH and CDR2 LQKENI. The DNA of the CDR3 is TGTGCCAGCTCACCAGAACAGCGGGAGACCCAGTACTTC. Its protein product is CASSPEQRETQYF.

J is TRBJ2-7 and V is TRBV6-2 or TRBV6-3; D possibly corresponds to TRBD1 (5 bases). The germline CDR1 and CDR2 sequences are MNHEY and SVGEGT. This CDR3 comprises 15 residues. Trimming took off 1 base at V and 0 bases at J, with 10 bases between the two ends. The DNA of the CDR3 is TGTGCCAGCAGTTACTGGAGCAGGGCCTCCTACGAGCAGTACTTC. This gives the protein CASSYWSRASYEQYF.

This clonotype was detected many times. The chain employs TRBV4-3 and TRBJ1-2; TRBD1 is a possible D gene (5 bases). Germline V gene sequence: CDR1 LGHNA, CDR2 YSLEER. Trimming shortened V by 3 bases and J by 8 bases, and 16 bases separated the two germline ends. The CDR3 covers 14 residues. CDR3 protein: CASSHQRQGGGYTF. Written as DNA, the CDR3 is TGCGCCAGCAGCCACCAACGCCAGGGAGGAGGCTACACCTTC.

The chain is built from TRBV18 and TRBJ2-4; D remains ambiguous. Between the trimmed V and J ends, which lost 5 bases and 4 bases, there was a span of 9 bases. The CDR3 sequence is 13 residues long. Germline CDR1 reads KGHSH; CDR2 reads LQKENI. The CDR3 nucleotides are TGTGCCAGCTCAGCATCCGAGAAAAACATTCAGTACTTC. It specifies CASSASEKNIQYF.

This sequence joins TRBV5-1 and TRBJ2-3; 14 nucleotides line up with TRBD2. The germline V gene encodes CDR1 SGHRS and CDR2 YFSETQ. J gave up 3 bases and V 5 bases, and 5 bases lay outside the gene matches. CDR3 length: 16 residues. The CDR3: CASRMGTSGSTDTQYF. The CDR3 nucleotides are TGCGCCAGCAGGATGGGGACTAGCGGGAGTACAGATACGCAGTATTTT.

The rearrangement joins TRBV12-5 to TRBJ1-1; D is uncertain. This CDR3 spans 15 amino acids. The germline V and J ends were trimmed by 7 bases and 2 bases, with 17 bases remaining between them. Germline CDR1 is LGHNT and CDR2 is FRNRAP. For the CDR3, the DNA is TGTGCTAGTGCGGATCGGGGTGCGGAAAACACTGAAGCTTTCTTT. This gives the protein CASADRGAENTEAFF.

The gene calls are TRBV11-2 and TRBJ2-1; 8 bases are shared with TRBD2. The trim removed 4 bases at V and 8 bases at J, leaving 4 bases unmatched. The CDR3 runs 13 residues. Germline CDR1 is SGHAT and CDR2 is FQNNGV. CDR3 DNA: TGTGCCAGCAGCTCGGGACTAGTAGATGAGCAGTTCTTC. It translates to CASSSGLVDEQFF.

There are a few counts of this clonotype. The genes are TRBV6-6 and TRBJ2-7; no reliable D call. Deletions cut 0 bases from V and 6 bases from J, with 9 bases between. The CDR3 totals 13 residues. From germline, CDR1 is MNHNY and CDR2 SVGAGI (reference sequence). CDR3 in DNA: TGTGCCAGCAGTTACTCGAACCCCCCCGAGCAGTACTTC. The encoded protein is CASSYSNPPEQYF.